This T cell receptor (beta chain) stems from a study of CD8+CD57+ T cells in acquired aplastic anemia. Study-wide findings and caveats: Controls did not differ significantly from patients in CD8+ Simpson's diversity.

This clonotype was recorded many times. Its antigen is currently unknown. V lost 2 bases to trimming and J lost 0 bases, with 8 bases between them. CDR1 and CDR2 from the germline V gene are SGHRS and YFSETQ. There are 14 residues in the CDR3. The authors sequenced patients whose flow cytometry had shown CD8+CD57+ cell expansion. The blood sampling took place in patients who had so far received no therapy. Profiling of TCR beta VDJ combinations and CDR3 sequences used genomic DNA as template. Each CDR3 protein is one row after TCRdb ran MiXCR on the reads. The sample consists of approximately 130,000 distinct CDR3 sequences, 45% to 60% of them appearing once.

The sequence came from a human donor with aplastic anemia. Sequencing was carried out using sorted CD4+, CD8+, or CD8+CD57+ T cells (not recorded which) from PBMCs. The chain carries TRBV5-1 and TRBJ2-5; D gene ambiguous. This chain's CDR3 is CASSFLKDQETQYF. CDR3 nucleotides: TGCGCCAGCAGCTTCCTTAAAGACCAAGAGACCCAGTACTTC.